This TCR beta chain was found in a study of metastatic and nonmetastatic thyroid tumors. This clone came up many times. All patients reached thyroid surgery having received no treatment beforehand. Via MiXCR, TCRdb re-called the PCR reads. This repertoire shows about 37,000 clones, about 13% found once; its top ten account for 9.5%. The CDR3 is 14 residues long. The germline V gene has CDR1 LNHDA and CDR2 SQIVND (reference sequence). V lost 4 bases, J lost 1 base, and 2 bases stayed unmatched. Input material: blood. The chain is built from TRBV19 and TRBJ2-5; the match to TRBD2 covers 8 bases. This clonotype was obtained from a female donor with papillary thyroid cancer or a benign thyroid nodule (not recorded which). Some clones in this sample may be carry-over from other donors' samples. The CDR3 DNA reads as TGTGCCAGTAGTACCACTAGCGGCCAAGAGACCCAGTACTTC. Its protein product is CASSTTSGQETQYF.